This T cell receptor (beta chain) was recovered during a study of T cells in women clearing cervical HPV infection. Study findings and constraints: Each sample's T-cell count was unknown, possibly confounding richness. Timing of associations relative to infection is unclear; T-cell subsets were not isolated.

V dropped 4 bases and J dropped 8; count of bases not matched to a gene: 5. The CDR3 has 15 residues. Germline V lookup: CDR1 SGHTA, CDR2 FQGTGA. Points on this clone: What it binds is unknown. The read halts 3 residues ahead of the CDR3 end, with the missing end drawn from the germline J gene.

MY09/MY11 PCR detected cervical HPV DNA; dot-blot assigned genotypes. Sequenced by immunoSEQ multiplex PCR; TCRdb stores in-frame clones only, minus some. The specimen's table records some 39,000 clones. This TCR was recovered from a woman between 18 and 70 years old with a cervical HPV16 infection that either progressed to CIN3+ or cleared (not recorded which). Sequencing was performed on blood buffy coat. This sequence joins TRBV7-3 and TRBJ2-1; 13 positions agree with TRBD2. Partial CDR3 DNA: TGTGCCAGCAGCTGGTTGACTAGCGGGAGGTATGAG. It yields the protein CASSWLTSGRYE. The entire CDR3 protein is CASSWLTSGRYEQFF.